The 7 T cell receptor beta chains in this list originate from one sample, sequenced in a study of glioma-infiltrating T cells after dendritic cell vaccination. As for time point: after dendritic cell vaccination, including at tumor progression/relapse. Sequencing used immunoSEQ multiplex PCR; TCRdb keeps in-frame clones, though not all of them. Of 75,000 to 85,000 clones listed, about nine tenths are singletons. Sequencing was performed on blood, taken after dendritic cell vaccination. The receptors shown here come from a human donor with glioblastoma.

The V call is TRBV5-1, the J call TRBJ2-2; D might be TRBD1 (5 bases). This CDR3 region has 15 residues. Germline V gene sequence: CDR1 SGHRS, CDR2 YFSETQ. V lost 0 bases to trimming and J lost 3 bases, with 9 bases between them. The CDR3 sequence: CASSLGRVHTGELFF. The CDR3 coding sequence is TGCGCCAGCAGCTTGGGCAGGGTTCACACCGGGGAGCTGTTTTTT.

The rearrangement links TRBV23-1 to TRBJ2-1, with 8 bases that match TRBD2. TRBV23-1 is known as an ORF, though its function is uncertain. This CDR3 region has 15 residues. V lost 5 bases and J lost 4; bases outside the gene matches: 7. The CDR3 sequence: CASSTPGGGYNEQFF. The CDR3 DNA sequence: TGCGCCAGCAGTACCCCCGGGGGGGGGTACAATGAGCAGTTCTTC.

This clone was counted only a few times. This chain connects TRBV6-5 to TRBJ1-1, with D uncertain. The length of the CDR3 is 13 residues. From germline, CDR1 is MNHEY and CDR2 SVGAGI. Trimming pared 5 bases from V and 4 bases from J, leaving 11 bases between. The CDR3 sequence is CASSTTSGTEAFF. Written as DNA, the CDR3 is TGTGCCAGCAGTACCACGTCGGGCACTGAAGCTTTCTTT.

This rearrangement joins TRBV18 to TRBJ1-5; tentative D call: TRBD1 (6 bases). Germline CDR1 is KGHSH and CDR2 is LQKENI. Trimming stripped 6 bases from V and 2 bases from J, with 14 bases between. The CDR3 is 15 amino acids. The CDR3 DNA sequence: TGTGCCAGCTCCCTCGAGGGGGGGGGCAATCAGCCCCAGCATTTT. Its translation is CASSLEGGGNQPQHF.

The CDR3 DNA follows: TGTGCCAGCAGCCAAGATCTACAGGGGGCATACGAGCAGTACTTC. This sequence encodes CASSQDLQGAYEQYF. The chain employs TRBV4-2 and TRBJ2-7; TRBD1 matches 9 bases. Looked up from germline, CDR1 is LGHNA and CDR2 is YNFKEQ. Trimming took 0 bases from V and 4 from J; bases not matched to a gene: 4. The CDR3 runs 15 residues.

The chain is built from TRBV30 and TRBJ2-1; 14 positions match TRBD2. V lost 7 bases and J lost 4; bases outside the gene matches: 3. CDR1 GTSNPN and CDR2 SVGIG come from the germline V gene (reference sequence). The CDR3 runs 14 residues. The chain's CDR3 is CALRLAGGYNEQFF. CDR3 sequence (DNA): TGTGCCTTGCGACTAGCGGGAGGGTACAATGAGCAGTTCTTC. Full variable domain (outside the CDR3, taken from reference TRBV30 and TRBJ2-1): SQTIHQWPATLVQPVGSPLSLECTVEGTSNPNLYWYRQAAGRGLQLLFYSVGIGQISSEVPQNLSASRPQDRQFILSSKKLLLSDSGFYLCALRLAGGYNEQFFGPGTRLTVL.

J is TRBJ1-4 and V is TRBV5-1; tentatively, D is TRBD1 (5 bases). Trimming took off 6 bases at V and 3 bases at J, with 18 bases between the two ends. CDR1 and CDR2 from the germline V gene are SGHRS and YFSETQ. CDR3 size: 16 residues. CDR3 protein: CASKFLTTEPNEKLFF. The CDR3 DNA reads as TGCGCCAGCAAATTCCTTACGACAGAACCTAATGAAAAACTGTTTTTT.